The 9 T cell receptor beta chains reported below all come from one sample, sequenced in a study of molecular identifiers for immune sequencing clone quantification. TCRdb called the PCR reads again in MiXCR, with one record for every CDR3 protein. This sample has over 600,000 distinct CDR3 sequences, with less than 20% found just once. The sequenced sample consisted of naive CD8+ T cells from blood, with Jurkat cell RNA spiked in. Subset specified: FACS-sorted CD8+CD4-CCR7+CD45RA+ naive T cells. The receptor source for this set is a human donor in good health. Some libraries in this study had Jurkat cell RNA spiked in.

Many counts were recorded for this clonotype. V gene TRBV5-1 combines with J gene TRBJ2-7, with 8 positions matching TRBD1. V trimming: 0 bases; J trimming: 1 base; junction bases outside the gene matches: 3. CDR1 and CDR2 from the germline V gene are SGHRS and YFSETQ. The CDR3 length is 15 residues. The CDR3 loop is CASSLGQGISYEQYF. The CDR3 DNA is TGCGCCAGCAGCTTGGGACAGGGGATATCCTACGAGCAGTACTTC.

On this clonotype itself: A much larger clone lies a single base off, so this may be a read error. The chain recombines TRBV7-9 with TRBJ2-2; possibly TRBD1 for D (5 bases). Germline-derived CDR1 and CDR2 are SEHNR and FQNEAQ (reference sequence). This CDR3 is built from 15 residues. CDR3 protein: CANSYDRKNTGELFF. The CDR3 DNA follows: TGTGCCAACAGCTACGACAGAAAGAACACCGGGGAGCTGTTTTTT.

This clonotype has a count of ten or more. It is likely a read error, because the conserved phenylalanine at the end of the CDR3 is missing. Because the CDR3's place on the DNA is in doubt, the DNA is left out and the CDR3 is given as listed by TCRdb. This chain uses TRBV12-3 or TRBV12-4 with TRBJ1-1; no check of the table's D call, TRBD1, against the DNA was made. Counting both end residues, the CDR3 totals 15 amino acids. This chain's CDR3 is CASSPKAGTVYPDFL.

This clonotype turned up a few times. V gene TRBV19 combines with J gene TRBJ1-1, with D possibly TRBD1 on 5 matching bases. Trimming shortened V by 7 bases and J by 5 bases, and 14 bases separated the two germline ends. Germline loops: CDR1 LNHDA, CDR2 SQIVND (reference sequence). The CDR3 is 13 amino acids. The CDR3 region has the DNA TGTGCCAGTACTCCGGGGGGGAGAACTGAAGCTTTCTTT. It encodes CASTPGGRTEAFF.

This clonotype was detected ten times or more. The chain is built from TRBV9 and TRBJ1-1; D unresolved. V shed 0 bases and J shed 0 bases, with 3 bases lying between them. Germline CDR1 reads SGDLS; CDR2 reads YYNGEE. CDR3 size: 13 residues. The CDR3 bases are TGTGCCAGCAGCGTAGTTCTGAACACTGAAGCTTTCTTT. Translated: CASSVVLNTEAFF.

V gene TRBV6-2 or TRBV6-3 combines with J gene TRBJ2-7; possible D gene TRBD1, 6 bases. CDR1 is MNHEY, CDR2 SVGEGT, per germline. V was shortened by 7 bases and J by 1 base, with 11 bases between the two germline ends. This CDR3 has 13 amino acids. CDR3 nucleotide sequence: TGTGCCAGCAAACAGGGATTATCCTACGAGCAGTACTTC. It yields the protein CASKQGLSYEQYF.

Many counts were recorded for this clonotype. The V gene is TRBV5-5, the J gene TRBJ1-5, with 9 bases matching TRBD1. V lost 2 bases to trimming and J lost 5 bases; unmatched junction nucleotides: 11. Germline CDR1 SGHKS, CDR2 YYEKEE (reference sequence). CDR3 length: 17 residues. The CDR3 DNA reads TGTGCCAGCAGCTTCTTCCCACAGGGGGCGAACGATCAGCCCCAGCATTTT. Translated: CASSFFPQGANDQPQHF.

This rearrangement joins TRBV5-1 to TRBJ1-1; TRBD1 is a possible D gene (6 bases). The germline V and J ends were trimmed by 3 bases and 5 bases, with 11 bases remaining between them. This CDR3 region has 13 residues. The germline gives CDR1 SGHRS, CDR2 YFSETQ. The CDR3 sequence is CASSSDRRTEAFF. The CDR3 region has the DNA TGCGCCAGCAGCTCCGACAGGAGGACTGAAGCTTTCTTT.

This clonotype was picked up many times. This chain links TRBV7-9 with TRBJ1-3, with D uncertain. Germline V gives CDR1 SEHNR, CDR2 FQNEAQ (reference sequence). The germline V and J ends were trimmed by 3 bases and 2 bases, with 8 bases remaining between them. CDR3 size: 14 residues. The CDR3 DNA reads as TGTGCCAGCAGCTTCCAGAGTGCTGGAAACACCATATATTTT. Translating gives CASSFQSAGNTIYF. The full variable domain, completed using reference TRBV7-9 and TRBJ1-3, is DTGVSQNPRHKITKRGQNVTFRCDPISEHNRLYWYRQTLGQGPEFLTYFQNEAQLEKSRLLSDRFSAERPKGSFSTLEIQRTEQGDSAMYLCASSFQSAGNTIYFGEGSWLTVV.